The rows below give T cell receptor beta chains drawn from one sample of a study of T cells in Graves' hyperthyroidism and ophthalmopathy. MiXCR was run by TCRdb on the multiplex PCR reads, yielding one entry per CDR3 protein. The sample lists 490,000 or so distinct CDR3 sequences, about 20% occurring once. The sample taken for sequencing was blood. The source is a man in his forties with Graves' ophthalmopathy. Each CDR3 is given with its conserved first and last residue. Each record gives: V gene, clone size, J gene, CDR3 protein. For some rows the clone size is stated as once, few or many, or as a class when expanded; others skip it.

TRBV2	NA	TRBJ1-1	CANQNKNTEAFF
TRBV28	NA	TRBJ2-3	CASSPASLEEIRADTQYF
TRBV19	NA	TRBJ1-5	CASGIAHQPQHF
TRBV7-9	many	TRBJ2-2	CASSLTGQGAGELFF
TRBV15	NA	TRBJ1-5	CATSRRTGSLNQPQHF
TRBV7-9	many	TRBJ2-2	CASSLLADTGELFF
TRBV7-3	many	TRBJ2-3	CASSLGVRGTDTQYF
TRBV7-2	NA	TRBJ2-2	CASRTGANTGELFF
TRBV12-3/TRBV12-4	few	TRBJ2-2	CASVGTRVATFAGELFF
TRBV5-1	many	TRBJ2-7	CASSNRQGLSYEQYF
TRBV11-2	once	TRBJ2-5	CASGYPPTGTSGEQETQYF
TRBV6-1	NA	TRBJ2-3	CASSEWVAYTQYF
TRBV9	NA	TRBJ2-1	CASSVLTGQGGNEQFF
TRBV7-9	few	TRBJ1-2	CASSYRGGSADDNYGYTF
TRBV2	many	TRBJ2-7	CASSEQGLGYEQYF
TRBV12-3/TRBV12-4	few	TRBJ2-1	CASSFGTGPYNEQFF
TRBV7-6	NA	TRBJ1-1	CASSLSLMNTEAFF
TRBV6-2/TRBV6-3	many	TRBJ2-7	CASSYQGREQYF
TRBV19	NA	TRBJ2-1	CASIGRPIIGNEQFF
TRBV30	many	TRBJ1-2	CASTEIQEGYTF
TRBV20-1	NA	TRBJ2-7	CSAPIPAGAGDEQYF
TRBV4-2	NA	TRBJ2-1	CASSQGTSGGAREQFF
TRBV28	many	TRBJ2-5	CASSSGTEYQETQYF
TRBV20-1	many	TRBJ1-5	CSARSGGSPNQPQHF
TRBV29-1	NA	TRBJ2-3	CSVEVVLGDTQYF
TRBV27	NA	TRBJ2-7	CASIQRERFYEQYF
TRBV12-3/TRBV12-4	many	TRBJ1-2	CASSYATGFYGYTF
TRBV5-1	many	TRBJ1-1	CASSAGAWNTEAFF
TRBV6-1	NA	TRBJ2-1	CASSEAPGGMYEQFF
TRBV29-1	NA	TRBJ2-1	CSVDRSDNEQFF
TRBV5-1	few	TRBJ1-2	CASSLNVAGYGYTF
TRBV5-1	few	TRBJ1-3	CASREVPAGNTIYF
TRBV29-1	NA	TRBJ2-5	CSTSTGGSTFGQYF